These 7 T cell receptor beta chains were sequenced from one sample in a study of cytomegalovirus exposure and HLA in healthy donors. In the PCR, 60 Vbeta and 13 Jbeta primers were used. Sequenced by immunoSEQ multiplex PCR; TCRdb stores in-frame clones only, minus some. The sample yields 130,000 to 150,000 clones, less than 80% seen once. The material sequenced was PBMCs. The origin of the receptors is a woman in her fifties or sixties in good health and CMV-seropositive.

This clone came up a few times. The chain recombines TRBV19 with TRBJ2-7; TRBD2 matches 9 bases. CDR1 is LNHDA, CDR2 SQIVND, per germline (reference sequence). The CDR3 contains 14 residues. The ends lost 6 bases at V and 3 bases at J; junction bases unmatched: 6. CDR3 coding DNA: TGTGCCAGTAGCGGGACTAGCTCCCTCTACGAGCAGTACTTC. It specifies CASSGTSSLYEQYF.

The chain carries TRBV2 and TRBJ2-1; 10 bases fit TRBD1. The junction had 1 base not matched to a gene; V was cut back by 3 bases and J by 5 bases. This CDR3 spans 14 amino acids. Germline V gene sequence: CDR1 SNHLY, CDR2 FYNNEI. DNA of the CDR3: TGTGCCAGCAGTGAGGACAGGGGGAACAATGAGCAGTTCTTC. This codes for CASSEDRGNNEQFF.

The rearrangement links TRBV4-2 to TRBJ2-3; a weak D match, TRBD1 (6 bases). The V gene's germline CDR1 is LGHNA and CDR2 YNFKEQ. CDR3 size: 17 residues. Trimming removed 6 bases from V and 2 bases from J, with 21 bases in between. The chain's CDR3 is CASRQSYEGVITDTQYF. The CDR3 DNA is TGTGCCAGCAGACAGTCATATGAGGGGGTGATCACAGATACGCAGTATTTT.

The chain combines TRBV6-5 with TRBJ2-1; weak D call: TRBD1 (5 bases). V lost 6 bases, J lost 4 bases, and 16 bases lay in between. CDR3 size: 15 residues. CDR1 MNHEY and CDR2 SVGAGI come from the germline V gene. This chain's CDR3 is CASSQGHPRYNEQFF. In DNA, the CDR3 is TGTGCCAGCAGCCAGGGTCACCCAAGGTACAATGAGCAGTTCTTC.

The chain joins TRBV6-5 to TRBJ1-1; no clear D gene. V was clipped by 0 bases and J by 0 bases, with 8 bases between them. The germline gives CDR1 MNHEY, CDR2 SVGAGI. The CDR3 runs 15 residues. The CDR3, as DNA: TGTGCCAGCAGTTACTCGCCGAGCATGAACACTGAAGCTTTCTTT. It codes for CASSYSPSMNTEAFF.

The chain links TRBV28 to TRBJ2-3; the D is unclear. The ends were cut back, 5 bases at V and 0 bases at J, with 15 bases in the middle. The CDR3 runs to 16 residues. Germline V gene data show CDR1 as MDHEN and CDR2 as SYDVKM. DNA for the CDR3: TGTGCCAGCAGTCCTTGGGCACGTACTAGCACAGATACGCAGTATTTT. It is translated as CASSPWARTSTDTQYF.

This clone was recorded a few times. This rearrangement joins TRBV6-6 to TRBJ1-2; the D is unclear. The germline V gene encodes CDR1 MNHNY and CDR2 SVGAGI (reference sequence). Deletions cut 2 bases from V and 3 bases from J, with 7 bases between. This CDR3 has 13 amino acids. CDR3 residues: CASSYDRYYGYTF. The CDR3 DNA sequence: TGTGCCAGCAGTTACGATCGGTACTATGGCTACACCTTC.